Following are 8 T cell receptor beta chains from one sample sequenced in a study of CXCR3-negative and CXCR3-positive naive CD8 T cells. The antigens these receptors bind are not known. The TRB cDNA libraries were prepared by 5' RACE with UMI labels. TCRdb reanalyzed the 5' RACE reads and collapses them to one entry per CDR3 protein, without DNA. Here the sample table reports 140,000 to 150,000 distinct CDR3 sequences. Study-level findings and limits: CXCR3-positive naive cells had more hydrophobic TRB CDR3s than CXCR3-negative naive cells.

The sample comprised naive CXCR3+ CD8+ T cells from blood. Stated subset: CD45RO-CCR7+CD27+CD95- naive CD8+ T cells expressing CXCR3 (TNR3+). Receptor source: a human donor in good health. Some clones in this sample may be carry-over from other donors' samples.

The CDR3 reads CSVAKGTGELFF. This chain links TRBV29-1 with TRBJ2-2. In germline, CDR1 is SQVTM, CDR2 ANQGSEA. The CDR3 has 12 residues.

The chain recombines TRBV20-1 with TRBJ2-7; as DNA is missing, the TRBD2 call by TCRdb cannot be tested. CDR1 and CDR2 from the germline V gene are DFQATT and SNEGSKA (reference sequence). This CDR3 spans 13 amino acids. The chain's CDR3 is CSAAPGLSYEQYF.

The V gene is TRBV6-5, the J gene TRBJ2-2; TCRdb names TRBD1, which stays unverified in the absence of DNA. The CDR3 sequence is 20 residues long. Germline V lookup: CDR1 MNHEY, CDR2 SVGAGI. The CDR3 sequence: CASSYTPLLGGIANTGELFF.

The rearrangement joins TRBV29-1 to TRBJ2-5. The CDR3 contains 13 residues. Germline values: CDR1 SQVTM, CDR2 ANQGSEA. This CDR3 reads CSVWTDNQETQYF.

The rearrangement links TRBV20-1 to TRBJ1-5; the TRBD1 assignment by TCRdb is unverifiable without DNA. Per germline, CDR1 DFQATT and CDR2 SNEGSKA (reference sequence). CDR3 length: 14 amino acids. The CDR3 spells CSASPGRGWQPQHF.

CDR3 loop: CASGLGQTSTDTQYF. The chain carries TRBV12-5 and TRBJ2-3. CDR1 and CDR2 (germline): LGHNT, FRNRAP. This CDR3 region has 15 residues.

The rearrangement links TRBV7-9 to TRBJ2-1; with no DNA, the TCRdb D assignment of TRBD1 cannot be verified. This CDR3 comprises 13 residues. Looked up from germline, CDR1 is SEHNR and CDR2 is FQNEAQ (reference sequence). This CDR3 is CASSRALADEQFF. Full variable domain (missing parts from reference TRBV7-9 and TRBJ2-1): DTGVSQNPRHKITKRGQNVTFRCDPISEHNRLYWYRQTLGQGPEFLTYFQNEAQLEKSRLLSDRFSAERPKGSFSTLEIQRTEQGDSAMYLCASSRALADEQFFGPGTRLTVL.

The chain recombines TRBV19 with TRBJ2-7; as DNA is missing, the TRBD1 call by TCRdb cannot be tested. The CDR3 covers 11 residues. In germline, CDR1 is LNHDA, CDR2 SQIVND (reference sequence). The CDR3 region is CATGQGYEQYF.